The present TCR beta chain was sequenced within a study of identical twins. Overall study results and limits: Less excess twin sharing appeared in beta out-of-frame sequences. Conclusions rested on cross-sectional statistics rather than following the same donors.

This clonotype was seen at least ten times. As yet, its antigen is unknown. Trimming removed 0 bases at V and 7 bases at J, with 13 bases between. The germline gives CDR1 SEHNR, CDR2 FQNEAQ (reference sequence). The CDR3 covers 15 residues. cDNA carried unique molecular identifiers, and a universal primer site was added by template switching. In TCRdb, the 5' RACE reads were re-called with MiXCR into one record per CDR3 protein. The data hold a few hundred thousand distinct CDR3 sequences, with roughly 9% observed a single time. The sequence came from a woman in her fifties or sixties in good health. The genes are TRBV7-9 and TRBJ1-5, with a possible D match to TRBD1 (6 bases). The specimen was naive T cells sorted from blood. As DNA, the CDR3 is TGTGCCAGCAGCTTAGCATTGACAGGCGGACAGCCCCAGCATTTT. Amino acid sequence: CASSLALTGGQPQHF.